These T cell receptor beta chains were read from a single sample in a study of blood T cells in healthy people across ages. MiXCR was run by TCRdb on the 5' RACE reads, yielding one entry per CDR3 protein. The sample contains roughly 1,800,000 distinct CDR3 sequences, about 49% of which appear only once. Input material: blood. Receptors were obtained from a woman between 35 and 50 years old in good health. Both conserved end residues are part of each CDR3. The order of the fields is CDR3 protein, V gene.

cdr3_aa: CASSSREGIPPQHF
v_call: TRBV12-3/TRBV12-4

cdr3_aa: CASSSPGQRTLDEQFF
v_call: TRBV5-6

cdr3_aa: CASSVGPGASTDTQYF
v_call: TRBV9

cdr3_aa: CASIRGGSYEQYF
v_call: TRBV12-3/TRBV12-4

cdr3_aa: CASSQVGSGGETQYF
v_call: TRBV4-1

cdr3_aa: CASRRLQGSTDTQYF
v_call: TRBV6-5

cdr3_aa: CASSLWGHTRTDTQYF
v_call: TRBV12-3/TRBV12-4

cdr3_aa: CASSLRGSGGTDTQYF
v_call: TRBV6-1

cdr3_aa: CAISEFQAMNTEAFF
v_call: TRBV10-3

cdr3_aa: CSASSGGEGTQYF
v_call: TRBV20-1

cdr3_aa: CASSLAVAAGGKTDTQYF
v_call: TRBV7-2

cdr3_aa: CASSLGQGPTEAFF
v_call: TRBV4-3

cdr3_aa: CSASTQARGTQYF
v_call: TRBV20-1

cdr3_aa: CSAEYGSETQFF
v_call: TRBV29-1

cdr3_aa: CSVGTGRDQPQHF
v_call: TRBV29-1

cdr3_aa: CASSPYRTGSSYGYTF
v_call: TRBV7-2

cdr3_aa: CASRDDRVGEKLFF
v_call: TRBV9

cdr3_aa: CAISDSGAQYF
v_call: TRBV10-3

cdr3_aa: CASSDRGGSSYNEQFF
v_call: TRBV6-1

cdr3_aa: CSGATGAGGYTF
v_call: TRBV29-1